Presented here are 15 T cell receptor beta chains from one specimen sequenced in a study of T-cell reconstitution after alpha-beta-depleted transplantation in children. The TCRbeta library incorporated unique molecular identifiers. TCRdb reprocessed the PCR reads via MiXCR and lists one record per CDR3 protein. The sample yields approximately 400,000 distinct CDR3 sequences, about a tenth seen once. Specimen: PBMCs from the stem cell graft donor, collected from the stem cell graft. The receptors here all came from a human donor who donated a stem cell graft to a child with acute myeloid leukemia.

This clonotype turned up a few times. V is TRBV29-1 and J is TRBJ1-3; D gene unclear. V lost 7 bases and J lost 3, with 7 bases in between. CDR1 and CDR2 (germline): SQVTM, ANQGSEA. The CDR3 runs to 11 residues. The CDR3 loop reads CSAASGNTIYF. Here the CDR3 DNA reads TGCAGCGCTGCGAGTGGAAACACCATATATTTT.

This clonotype was counted many times. V gene TRBV20-1 combines with J gene TRBJ2-3, with TRBD2 matching 9 bases. Germline V lookup: CDR1 DFQATT, CDR2 SNEGSKA (reference sequence). There are 14 residues in the CDR3. The J segment lost 4 bases and the V segment lost 3 bases, leaving 5 bases of the junction unmatched. The CDR3 is CSASLAGTSDTQYF. The CDR3, as DNA: TGCAGTGCTAGTCTAGCGGGAACCTCAGATACGCAGTATTTT.

This clonotype was observed many times. The rearrangement joins TRBV29-1 to TRBJ2-3, with 7 positions matching TRBD2. Per the germline V gene, CDR1 is SQVTM and CDR2 is ANQGSEA. The CDR3 extends over 15 amino acids. Trimming at V came to 5 bases and at J to 5 bases, leaving 13 bases not matched to a gene. As DNA, the CDR3 is TGCAGCGTTTCGGGGACTACAAACACAGTAGATACGCAGTATTTT. Translating gives CSVSGTTNTVDTQYF.

This chain links TRBV2 with TRBJ2-4, with 10 bases identical to TRBD2. V shed 7 bases and J 7 bases; nucleotides not matched to a gene: 16. The V gene's germline CDR1 is SNHLY and CDR2 FYNNEI. The CDR3 sequence is 17 residues long. CDR3: CASTESWGLALRNIQYF. CDR3 nucleotides: TGTGCCAGCACCGAGAGCTGGGGACTAGCGCTCCGCAACATTCAGTACTTC.

This clonotype was observed a few times. This chain connects TRBV27 to TRBJ1-2, with TRBD1 matching 8 bases. The CDR3 runs to 15 residues. The ends lost 2 bases at V and 8 bases at J; junction bases unmatched: 10. Germline V gene data show CDR1 as MNHEY and CDR2 as SMNVEV (reference sequence). CDR3 coding DNA: TGTGCCAGCAGTTTAGGGCGCGGCAGGGGGCAAGGCTACACCTTC. As protein: CASSLGRGRGQGYTF.

In this sample, this clonotype turned up a few times. V usage is TRBV11-3 and J usage is TRBJ2-1, with D hard to call. Trimming removed 2 bases at V and 4 bases at J, with 12 bases between. The germline CDR1 and CDR2 sequences are SGHNT and YENEEA. The CDR3 is made up of 15 amino acids. CDR3 residues: CASSLSGPQYNEQFF. For the CDR3, the DNA is TGTGCCAGCAGCTTATCCGGACCCCAATACAATGAGCAGTTCTTC.

This sequence joins TRBV5-1 and TRBJ1-1; D call uncertain. There are 14 residues in the CDR3. Germline CDR1 is SGHRS and CDR2 is YFSETQ. Trimming left V 1 base short and J 1 base short, with 8 bases between. The CDR3 sequence is CASSLSHGNTEAFF. CDR3 nucleotides: TGCGCCAGCAGCTTGAGTCACGGGAACACTGAAGCTTTCTTT. Filled out from reference TRBV5-1 and TRBJ1-1, the complete variable domain reads KAGVTQTPRYLIKTRGQQVTLSCSPISGHRSVSWYQQTPGQGLQFLFEYFSETQRNKGNFPGRFSGRQFSNSRSEMNVSTLELGDSALYLCASSLSHGNTEAFFGQGTRLTVV.

The rearrangement links TRBV11-2 to TRBJ2-5; TRBD1 matches 11 bases. The CDR3 is 16 amino acids. V was pared by 5 bases and J by 1 base, with 6 bases of the junction left unmatched. Germline V gene sequence: CDR1 SGHAT, CDR2 FQNNGV. In DNA, the CDR3 is TGTGCCAGCAGCCTAACCGGGACAGGGGGCCAAGAGACCCAGTACTTC. This sequence encodes CASSLTGTGGQETQYF.

This clonotype was recorded at least ten times. The rearrangement links TRBV10-3 to TRBJ2-1; D is unresolved. This CDR3 is built from 11 residues. The V gene lost 4 bases and the J gene lost 10 bases, with 8 bases spanning the gap. CDR1 is ENHRY and CDR2 is SYGVKD in the germline V gene. The DNA of the CDR3 is TGTGCCATCAGTGCCGCCGGAGAGCAGTTCTTC. It yields the protein CAISAAGEQFF.

This clonotype showed up just a few times. The V and J genes are TRBV3-1 and TRBJ2-3, with TRBD2 matching over 11 bases. Germline V gives CDR1 LGHDT, CDR2 YNNKEL (reference sequence). The CDR3 runs 18 residues. The trim removed 1 base at V and 6 bases at J, leaving 12 bases unmatched. The CDR3 loop is CASSQVPSGRSRYDTQYF. The CDR3, as DNA: TGTGCCAGCAGCCAAGTTCCTAGCGGGAGGTCTCGTTACGATACGCAGTATTTT.

The V and J genes are TRBV29-1 and TRBJ2-4; D perhaps matches TRBD2 (6 bases). This CDR3 is built from 14 residues. Germline assignment: CDR1 SQVTM and CDR2 ANQGSEA. V gave up 4 bases and J gave up 8 bases, with 18 bases separating them. As DNA, the CDR3 is TGCAGCGTTGCTGGCAGACTAGGCTCGCACATTCAGTACTTC. Protein product: CSVAGRLGSHIQYF.

In this sample, this clonotype turned up a few times. J is TRBJ2-5 and V is TRBV5-5; D gene uncertain. Germline CDR1 reads SGHKS; CDR2 reads YYEKEE (reference sequence). The CDR3 loop spans 14 amino acids. Trimming shortened V by 2 bases and J by 1 base, and 9 bases separated the two germline ends. The CDR3: CASSLFPSQETQYF. CDR3 coding DNA: TGTGCCAGCAGCTTATTCCCTAGCCAAGAGACCCAGTACTTC.

The V and J genes are TRBV6-1 and TRBJ2-5, with 7 bases that match TRBD2. Trimming took 7 bases from V and 5 from J; bases not matched to a gene: 10. The CDR3 consists of 14 residues. Germline CDR1 is MNHNS and CDR2 is SASEGT. CDR3: CASKRGGPQETQYF. The CDR3, as DNA: TGTGCCAGCAAAAGGGGAGGGCCTCAGGAGACCCAGTACTTC.

The chain recombines TRBV27 with TRBJ2-6; no clear D gene. The germline V gene encodes CDR1 MNHEY and CDR2 SMNVEV (reference sequence). This CDR3 contains 17 residues. Trimming left V 2 bases short and J 2 bases short, with 13 bases between. CDR3 nucleotides: TGTGCCAGCAGTTTAATGGCAGGTACTGCTGGGGCCAACGTCCTGACTTTC. Its protein product is CASSLMAGTAGANVLTF. Based on the CDR3 plus reference TRBV27 and TRBJ2-6, the full variable domain is EAQVTQNPRYLITVTGKKLTVTCSQNMNHEYMSWYRQDPGLGLRQIYYSMNVEVTDKGDVPEGYKVSRKEKRNFPLILESPSPNQTSLYFCASSLMAGTAGANVLTFGAGSRLTVL.

This clonotype appeared a few times. The chain has TRBV24-1 and TRBJ2-3, with a possible D match to TRBD1 (6 bases). Germline V CDR1 and CDR2: KGHDR, SFDVKD. The CDR3 spans 17 residues. V gave up 9 bases and J gave up 1 base, with 22 bases separating them. CDR3 protein: CATPGQTYPRGTDTQYF. The CDR3 nucleotides are TGTGCCACCCCTGGACAGACCTATCCCCGGGGCACAGATACGCAGTATTTT.